One sample yielded the 14 T cell receptor beta chains listed below, sequenced in a study of T cells after yellow fever vaccination. MiXCR was run by TCRdb on the 5' RACE reads, yielding one entry per CDR3 protein. The sample holds some 500,000 distinct CDR3 sequences, about 14% seen once. Sequenced material: PBMCs, taken on the day of the yellow fever booster vaccination. The source is a man aged 25 to 45 who received the YFV17D yellow fever vaccine.

This clonotype was seen only a few times. The chain has TRBV2 and TRBJ2-1, with D perhaps TRBD2 (5 bases). V dropped 0 bases and J dropped 7 bases, with 13 bases sitting between them. Germline V lookup: CDR1 SNHLY, CDR2 FYNNEI. This CDR3 is built from 15 residues. The CDR3 sequence is CASSEATGSFNEQFF. The CDR3 nucleotides are TGTGCCAGCAGTGAAGCAACGGGATCGTTTAATGAGCAGTTCTTC.

In this sample, this clonotype turned up many times. The chain couples TRBV6-2 or TRBV6-3 to TRBJ2-1; the D gene is possibly TRBD1 (7 bases). CDR1 MNHEY and CDR2 SVGEGT come from the germline V gene. Trimming took off 5 bases at V and 11 bases at J, with 16 bases between the two ends. The CDR3 is 13 residues long. The CDR3 bases are TGTGCCAGCAGTGCGGGGACAGCGGGCAAGCAGTTCTTC. The encoded protein is CASSAGTAGKQFF.

This clonotype was observed a handful of times. The chain couples TRBV9 to TRBJ2-7, with 7 bases identical to TRBD2. Germline CDR1 SGDLS, CDR2 YYNGEE. V was pared by 0 bases and J by 2 bases, with 5 bases of the junction left unmatched. This CDR3 region has 15 residues. CDR3 region: CASSVASGAPYEQYF. CDR3 in DNA: TGTGCCAGCAGCGTAGCTAGCGGTGCCCCCTACGAGCAGTACTTC.

This clonotype showed up just a few times. J is TRBJ2-7 and V is TRBV5-4, with TRBD1 as a possible D gene (5 bases). This CDR3 spans 12 amino acids. Germline assignment: CDR1 SGHNT and CDR2 YYREEE (reference sequence). Deletions cut 5 bases from V and 5 bases from J, with 11 bases between. Here the CDR3 reads CASSYTRDEQYF. The CDR3, as DNA: TGTGCCAGCAGTTACACCAGGGACGAGCAGTACTTC.

This clonotype was seen a few times. The chain links TRBV12-3 or TRBV12-4 to TRBJ2-5; 10 nucleotides match TRBD2. The CDR3 consists of 15 residues. J gave up 4 bases and V 4 bases, and 6 bases lay outside the gene matches. The DNA for the CDR3 is TGTGCCAGCAGTTATGGGGCTAGCGGGAGAGAGACCCAGTACTTC. Its protein is CASSYGASGRETQYF.

This clonotype appeared a few times. V is TRBV6-2 or TRBV6-3 and J is TRBJ2-7; 7 nucleotides match TRBD2. After removal of 2 bases from V and 4 bases from J, the junction contained 5 bases not matched to a gene. This CDR3 comprises 14 residues. Germline V lookup: CDR1 MNHEY, CDR2 SVGEGT. This CDR3 is CASSYGTTRYEQYF. The CDR3 coding sequence is TGTGCCAGCAGTTACGGGACTACCAGATACGAGCAGTACTTC.

The chain recombines TRBV29-1 with TRBJ2-3, with a weak D call TRBD2 (5 bases). V was pared by 2 bases and J by 1 base, with 10 bases between. Per germline, CDR1 SQVTM and CDR2 ANQGSEA. CDR3 length: 14 amino acids. In nucleotides, the CDR3 is TGCAGCGTTGAATCACGGGATCGCACAGATACGCAGTATTTT. This codes for CSVESRDRTDTQYF.

This clonotype occurred a few times. The chain is built from TRBV11-2 and TRBJ2-3; 7 positions agree with TRBD2. Germline-derived CDR1 and CDR2 are SGHAT and FQNNGV. This CDR3 has 17 amino acids. The V segment lost 3 bases and the J segment 2 bases; nucleotides outside the gene matches: 11. CDR3 in amino acids: CASSLPPWEGITDTQYF. The DNA of the CDR3 is TGTGCCAGCAGCTTGCCCCCGTGGGAGGGGATCACAGATACGCAGTATTTT.

The chain employs TRBV23-1 and TRBJ2-5, with 8 bases lining up with TRBD2. TRBV23-1 is assigned to the ORF class and has an uncertain function. The ends lost 6 bases at V and 5 bases at J; junction bases unmatched: 8. CDR3 length equals 14 residues. The CDR3 DNA reads as TGCGCCAGCAGCGGACTAGCATGTTTGGAGACCCAGTACTTC. Encoded protein: CASSGLACLETQYF.

The CDR3 bases are TGTGCCAGCAGCTTTCGACGAGGGCAGGACACAGATACGCAGTATTTT. This gives the protein CASSFRRGQDTDTQYF. The rearrangement uses TRBV7-6 and TRBJ2-3; possibly TRBD2 for D (5 bases). The CDR3 runs to 16 residues. Looked up from germline, CDR1 is SGHVS and CDR2 is FNYEAQ. Between the trimmed V and J ends, which lost 3 bases and 2 bases, there was a span of 15 bases.

This clonotype was counted only a few times. Written as DNA, the CDR3 is TGTGCCAGCAGCCAAGGGGCGGCGGGGACTGGGGCCAACGTCCTGACTTTC. Translating gives CASSQGAAGTGANVLTF. The V gene is TRBV3-1, the J gene TRBJ2-6; possible D gene TRBD2, 6 bases. V dropped 1 base and J dropped 2 bases, with 12 bases sitting between them. Germline assignment: CDR1 LGHDT and CDR2 YNNKEL (reference sequence). The CDR3 has 17 amino acids.

This clonotype was recorded at least ten times. This chain joins TRBV7-9 and TRBJ2-5; 9 bases map to TRBD1. The ends lost 5 bases at V and 11 bases at J; junction bases unmatched: 15. The CDR3 runs 15 residues. The germline CDR1 and CDR2 sequences are SEHNR and FQNEAQ (reference sequence). CDR3 sequence reads: CASSPQTGTGNAQYF. DNA of the CDR3: TGTGCCAGCAGCCCGCAGACCGGGACAGGGAATGCTCAGTACTTC.

This rearrangement joins TRBV12-3 or TRBV12-4 to TRBJ2-1; D is possibly TRBD2 (5 bases). The CDR3 spans 17 residues. Trimming left V 6 bases short and J 0 bases short, with 18 bases between. This CDR3 is CASSQGLSPSSYNEQFF. As DNA, the CDR3 is TGTGCCAGCAGCCAAGGACTTTCCCCTAGCTCCTACAATGAGCAGTTCTTC.

The gene calls are TRBV7-2 and TRBJ2-4; TRBD1 might be the D (5 bases). Germline V gene data show CDR1 as SGHTA and CDR2 as FQGNSA. V was clipped by 2 bases and J by 9 bases, with 11 bases between them. The CDR3 length is 13 residues. The CDR3 sequence: CASSLKGVGIQYF. The CDR3 region has the DNA TGTGCCAGCAGCTTAAAAGGGGTTGGCATTCAGTACTTC.